Sequencing of this T cell receptor (beta chain) was carried out in a study of CD4 T cells in relation to SARS-CoV-2 and coronaviruses. Across the whole study: Crossreactive spike epitopes shared across donors were mapped to their HLA restriction. The study's findings and limits: Monoreactive clones expanded significantly more to SARS-CoV-2 than crossreactive clones did. Pre-pandemic and post-infection samples never came from the same donor.

The length of the CDR3 is 16 residues. The germline CDR1 and CDR2 sequences are KGHDR and SFDVKD. With 1 base clipped from V and 5 bases from J, the junction kept 6 bases outside the gene matches. In regard to this clone: The antigen is unknown.

CD4+ T cells from unexposed donors were obtained before the COVID-19 pandemic (2011-2018). Cryopreserved PBMCs were CD4-enriched, then split into naive and memory cells. TCRdb keeps only in-frame clones here, not all; method: immunoSEQ multiplex PCR. This table holds 55,000 to 75,000 clones, more than 75% found once. The clonotype was recovered from a human donor in good health. The chain employs TRBV24-1 and TRBJ2-1, with TRBD1 matching over 8 bases. Source material: memory CD4+ T cells from PBMCs. In DNA form, the CDR3 reads TGTGCCACCAGTGATTTTGGGGACAGGAGAAACAATGAGCAGTTCTTC. Translating it yields CATSDFGDRRNNEQFF.